This entry lists 17 T cell receptor beta chains sequenced from one sample in a study of shared clonotypes between healthy human individuals. TCRdb keeps only in-frame clones here, not all; method: immunoSEQ multiplex PCR. Among hundreds of thousands of clones listed, about 96% were seen once. CD8 cells classed as naive were CD45RO-negative and positively selected for CCR7, excluding terminally differentiated effector memory CD45RA+ cells. Material for sequencing was naive CD8+ T cells sorted from blood. These receptors originate from a woman in her twenties or thirties in good health.

The CDR3 loop is CASSFGTGAWEQYF. The CDR3 DNA sequence: TGTGCCAGCAGCTTCGGGACAGGGGCATGGGAGCAGTACTTC. The chain employs TRBV13 and TRBJ2-5; TRBD1 aligns across 10 bases. The CDR3 contains 14 residues. After removal of 3 bases from V and 11 bases from J, the junction contained 9 bases not matched to a gene. Germline V gene lookup returns CDR1 PRHDT and CDR2 FYEKMQ (reference sequence).

This clone was counted once. This chain connects TRBV30 to TRBJ2-7; D is tentatively TRBD1 or TRBD2 (5 bases each). The V end was cut by 2 bases, the J end by 3 bases, with 11 bases between. Germline V gene lookup returns CDR1 GTSNPN and CDR2 SVGIG (reference sequence). The CDR3 has 13 residues. CDR3 sequence reads: CAWSFGGGYEQYF. The CDR3 DNA is TGTGCCTGGAGTTTTGGTGGGGGCTACGAGCAGTACTTC.

The genes are TRBV6-1 and TRBJ2-5, with TRBD2 identical over 8 bases. Trimming at V came to 1 base and at J to 1 base, leaving 11 bases not matched to a gene. The CDR3 loop spans 18 amino acids. From germline, CDR1 is MNHNS and CDR2 SASEGT. As DNA, the CDR3 is TGTGCCAGCAGTGAAGATTCGCAGAAGCGGGGGTTCCAAGAGACCCAGTACTTC. Protein: CASSEDSQKRGFQETQYF.

This clone was detected only once. The chain carries TRBV7-9 and TRBJ2-7; D might be TRBD1 or TRBD2, each matching 6 bases. This CDR3 is 15 amino acids long. Germline V gene lookup returns CDR1 SEHNR and CDR2 FQNEAQ (reference sequence). Trimming left V 8 bases short and J 3 bases short, with 20 bases between. CDR3 in amino acids: CASERGAGRLYEQYF. The CDR3, as DNA: TGTGCCAGCGAGAGGGGGGCGGGACGGCTCTACGAGCAGTACTTC.

This rearrangement joins TRBV6-5 to TRBJ2-5; D is possibly TRBD2 (5 bases). Matching the DNA end better, TRBJ2-7 makes the J call doubtful. The CDR3 totals 14 residues. From germline, CDR1 is MNHEY and CDR2 SVGAGI. Here the CDR3 DNA reads TGTGCCAGCAGCCCGGAGGTATCGACCTACGAGCAGTACTTC. Translated: CASSPEVSTYEQYF.

The rearrangement links TRBV27 to TRBJ2-1, with 10 positions matching TRBD2. The CDR3 runs 17 residues. CDR1 and CDR2 from the germline V gene are MNHEY and SMNVEV (reference sequence). Germline trimming cut 3 bases from V and 1 base from J; bases unmatched to any gene: 6. The CDR3 region has the DNA TGTGCCAGCAGTTTGGCTAGCGGGAGTCTTTCCTACAATGAGCAGTTCTTC. As protein: CASSLASGSLSYNEQFF.

J is TRBJ1-5 and V is TRBV2; 9 nucleotides align to TRBD1. Germline CDR1 and CDR2: SNHLY and FYNNEI. The CDR3 loop spans 16 amino acids. Losses at the gene ends were 6 bases for V and 0 bases for J; bases not matched to a gene: 6. CDR3 bases: TGTGCCAGCAGACCGGGACAGGGATATAGCAATCAGCCCCAGCATTTT. It specifies CASRPGQGYSNQPQHF.

The genes are TRBV19 and TRBJ2-1; the match to TRBD2 covers 10 bases. Trimming removed 1 base from V and 6 bases from J; junction bases left unmatched: 6. The CDR3 totals 16 residues. Germline loops: CDR1 LNHDA, CDR2 SQIVND (reference sequence). CDR3 nucleotide sequence: TGTGCCAGTAGTATAGTAGGAGCGGGAGGGATCAATGAGCAGTTCTTC. This sequence encodes CASSIVGAGGINEQFF. Filled out from reference TRBV19 and TRBJ2-1, the complete variable domain reads DGGITQSPKYLFRKEGQNVTLSCEQNLNHDAMYWYRQDPGQGLRLIYYSQIVNDFQKGDIAEGYSVSREKKESFPLTVTSAQKNPTAFYLCASSIVGAGGINEQFFGPGTRLTVL.

This sequence joins TRBV11-2 and TRBJ2-7, with D perhaps TRBD1 or TRBD2 (5 bases each). This CDR3 is built from 13 residues. Trimming pared 5 bases from V and 2 bases from J, leaving 10 bases between. The V gene's germline CDR1 is SGHAT and CDR2 FQNNGV. CDR3 protein: CASSSRDAYEQYF. The CDR3 nucleotides read TGTGCCAGCAGCAGCCGGGACGCCTACGAGCAGTACTTC.

The CDR3 spells CASSSPSSRGWETQYF. CDR3 nucleotide sequence: TGTGCCAGCAGTTCCCCGTCCAGCAGGGGATGGGAGACCCAGTACTTC. The V and J genes are TRBV6-5 and TRBJ2-5; D may be TRBD1 (6 bases). This CDR3 is built from 16 residues. Trimming left V 4 bases short and J 5 bases short, with 20 bases between. In germline, CDR1 is MNHEY, CDR2 SVGAGI.

J is TRBJ1-1 and V is TRBV4-1, with a possible D match to TRBD1 (5 bases). Trimming removed 1 base at V and 5 bases at J, with 11 bases between. From germline, CDR1 is MGHRA and CDR2 YSYEKL. The CDR3 contains 14 residues. The CDR3 nucleotides are TGCGCCAGCAGCCAAGGGGGGACGGGTACTGAAGCTTTCTTT. Residues: CASSQGGTGTEAFF.

V gene TRBV10-2 combines with J gene TRBJ2-7, with TRBD1 matching 7 bases. This CDR3 comprises 12 residues. The junction had 5 bases not matched to a gene; V was cut back by 8 bases and J by 4 bases. Germline values: CDR1 WSHSY, CDR2 SAAADI. The CDR3: CASGDSLYEQYF. The CDR3 DNA reads as TGCGCCAGCGGGGACAGCCTTTACGAGCAGTACTTC.

The chain links TRBV2 to TRBJ2-5, with 7 positions matching TRBD1. The J call may be wrong; the DNA end is better matched by TRBJ2-7. The CDR3 consists of 14 residues. Looked up from germline, CDR1 is SNHLY and CDR2 is FYNNEI. CDR3 sequence: CASRPGQISYEQYF. For the CDR3, the DNA is TGTGCCAGTCGCCCGGGACAGATCTCCTACGAGCAGTACTTC.

V gene TRBV27 combines with J gene TRBJ2-1; D possibly uses TRBD1 or TRBD2 (5 bases each). V dropped 6 bases and J dropped 0 bases, with 9 bases sitting between them. CDR1 is MNHEY and CDR2 is SMNVEV in the germline V gene (reference sequence). The CDR3 loop spans 14 amino acids. This chain's CDR3 is CASSTGHSYNEQFF. The CDR3 DNA follows: TGTGCCAGCAGCACGGGGCACTCCTACAATGAGCAGTTCTTC.

V and J are TRBV2 and TRBJ2-5, with 13 bases matching TRBD2. The CDR3 is made up of 19 amino acids. In germline, CDR1 is SNHLY, CDR2 FYNNEI. After removal of 0 bases from V and 5 bases from J, the junction contained 12 bases not matched to a gene. This chain's CDR3 is CASSEAGTSGNPPAETQYF. The CDR3 nucleotides read TGTGCCAGCAGTGAAGCGGGGACTAGCGGGAACCCCCCGGCGGAGACCCAGTACTTC.

This clone was counted a single time. For the CDR3, the DNA is TGTGCCAGTGGGGAACTAGGCAATCAGCCCCAGCATTTT. Amino acids: CASGELGNQPQHF. The gene calls are TRBV2 and TRBJ1-5; the D is unclear. The V gene lost 9 bases and the J gene lost 2 bases, with 11 bases spanning the gap. The length of the CDR3 is 13 residues. CDR1 and CDR2 (germline): SNHLY, FYNNEI.

The rearrangement joins TRBV23-1 to TRBJ1-2, with D perhaps TRBD1 (6 bases). TRBV23-1 is identified as an open reading frame with a role that is uncertain. With 3 bases removed from V and 3 bases from J, the gap between germline ends came to 8 bases. The CDR3 extends over 13 amino acids. The CDR3 sequence: CASSHRTDYGYTF. As DNA, the CDR3 is TGCGCCAGCAGTCATCGGACAGACTATGGCTACACCTTC.